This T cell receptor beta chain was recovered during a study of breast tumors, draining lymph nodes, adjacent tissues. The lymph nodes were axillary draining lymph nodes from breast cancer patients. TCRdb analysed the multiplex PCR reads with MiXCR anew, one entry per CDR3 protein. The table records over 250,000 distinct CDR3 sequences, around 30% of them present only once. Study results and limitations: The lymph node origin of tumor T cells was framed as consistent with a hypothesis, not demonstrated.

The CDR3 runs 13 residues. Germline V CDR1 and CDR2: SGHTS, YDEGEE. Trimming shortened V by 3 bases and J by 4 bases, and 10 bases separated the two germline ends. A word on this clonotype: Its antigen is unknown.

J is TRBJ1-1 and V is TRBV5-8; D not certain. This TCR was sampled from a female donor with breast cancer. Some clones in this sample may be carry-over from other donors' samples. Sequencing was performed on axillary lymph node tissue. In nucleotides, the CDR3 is TGTGCCAGCAGCTCCCTCATGACCACTGAAGCTTTCTTT. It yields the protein CASSSLMTTEAFF.